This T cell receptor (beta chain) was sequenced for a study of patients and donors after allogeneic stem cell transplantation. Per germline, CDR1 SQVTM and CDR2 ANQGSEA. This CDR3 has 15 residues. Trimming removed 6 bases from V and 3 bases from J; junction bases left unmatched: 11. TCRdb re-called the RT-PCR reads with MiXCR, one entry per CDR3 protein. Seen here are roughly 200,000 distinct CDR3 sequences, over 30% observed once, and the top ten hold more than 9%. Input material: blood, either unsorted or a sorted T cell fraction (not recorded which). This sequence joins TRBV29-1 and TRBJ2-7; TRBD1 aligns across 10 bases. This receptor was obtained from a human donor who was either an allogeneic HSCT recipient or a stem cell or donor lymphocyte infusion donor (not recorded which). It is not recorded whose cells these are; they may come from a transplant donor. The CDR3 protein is CSVFGQGVSNYEQYF. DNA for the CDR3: TGCAGCGTGTTTGGACAGGGGGTGTCCAACTACGAGCAGTACTTC.